This TCR beta chain appears in the sequencing data of a study of CD8 T cells in ankylosing spondylitis. Study-wide points: Characteristic of ankylosing spondylitis blood, it appeared, was a TCR beta motif comprising roughly 8 highly homologous variants.

This clonotype was detected a few times. Its antigen is not known. Trimming took off 0 bases at V and 8 bases at J, with 12 bases between the two ends. CDR3 length: 15 amino acids. CDR1 and CDR2 from the germline V gene are SGHRS and YFSETQ. TCRdb redid the calling of the 5' RACE reads with MiXCR, one entry per CDR3 protein. Of over 700,000 distinct CDR3 sequences in the sample, about 20% were seen once. This receptor was taken from a male donor with ankylosing spondylitis. The material sequenced was blood, either unsorted or a sorted T cell fraction (not recorded which). The rearrangement links TRBV5-1 to TRBJ1-6; possible D gene TRBD1, 5 bases. This chain's CDR3 is CASSLDGVRDSPLHF. In nucleotides, the CDR3 is TGCGCCAGCAGCTTGGATGGGGTCAGGGATTCACCCCTCCACTTT.